These T cell receptor beta chains were read from a single sample in a study of blood T cell repertoires in COVID-19. Profiled with immunoSEQ multiplex PCR; TCRdb holds only in-frame clones, not every one. The profile shows around 290,000 clones, more than 75% of them singletons. Material: peripheral blood. The receptor set was obtained from a woman between 50 and 59 years old who had recovered from COVID-19. Both conserved end residues are part of each CDR3. The D gene is left open where the match is weak. The listing skips clone size in some rows; elsewhere it reads once, few, many or a size class.

V	length	J	D	size	DNA	CDR3
TRBV6-5	15	TRBJ1-2	.	.	TGTGCCAGCACCAGGGAGGGAGACACAAGTCGGGGCTACACCTTC	CASTREGDTSRGYTF
TRBV6-2/TRBV6-3	14	TRBJ2-1	.	.	TGTGCCAGCAGTACCGGGACAAGAAACAATGAGCAGTTCTTC	CASSTGTRNNEQFF
TRBV18	13	TRBJ1-1	.	few	TGTGCCAGCTCACTAACAGGGACCACTGAAGCTTTCTTT	CASSLTGTTEAFF
TRBV28	14	TRBJ2-3	TRBD1	.	TGTGCCAGCATCACAGGGGGGTACACAGATACGCAGTATTTT	CASITGGYTDTQYF
TRBV10-1	13	TRBJ1-1	.	.	TGCGCCAGCAGTGAGTCGAAAGGAGCTGAAGCTTTCTTT	CASSESKGAEAFF
TRBV7-2	17	TRBJ2-7	TRBD1	.	TGTGCCAGCAGCTTAGCAGCGGTCGGGACAGGGCGTTCCGAGCAGTACTTC	CASSLAAVGTGRSEQYF
TRBV19	14	TRBJ2-5	.	.	TGTGCCAGTAGTATAGGTCAGGTGGAAGAGACCCAGTACTTC	CASSIGQVEETQYF
TRBV11-2	16	TRBJ2-3	.	.	TGTGCCAGCACTCACGTGGACTATCTAGATTTGGGTACGCAGTATTTT	CASTHVDYLDLGTQYF
TRBV28	16	TRBJ1-6	.	once	TGTGCCAGCACCCCCGTCCAGAGCGGTATTAATTCACCCCTCCACTTT	CASTPVQSGINSPLHF
TRBV6-1	16	TRBJ2-7	TRBD2	.	TGTGCCAGCAGTGGGGGCCCGGCGGGGGTCTCCTACGAGCAGTACTTC	CASSGGPAGVSYEQYF